The sequence of this T cell receptor (beta chain) was determined in a study of blood T cell repertoires in COVID-19. Study overall: Both acute and convalescent COVID-19 samples were obtained from the United States, Italy and Spain. PBMCs, B-cell-depleted T cells, or T cells provided the cDNA or gDNA that made up the material.

The V and J ends lost 5 bases and 5 bases, in that order; junction bases with no gene match: 10. Germline V CDR1 and CDR2: LGHDT, YNNKEL (reference sequence). This CDR3 contains 16 residues. Per the authors' pipeline: For nucleated cells, counts were estimated from reference gene primer amplification. Sequenced by immunoSEQ multiplex PCR; TCRdb stores in-frame clones only, minus some. From that table come the V and J calls and clone size; the DNA was used to work out D and trimming. Of about 280,000 clones listed, roughly 87% were seen once; the top ten hold over 8%. The TCR comes from a man aged 18 to 30 with active or convalescent COVID-19. The chain couples TRBV3-1 (or the pseudogene TRBV3-2) to TRBJ1-4; 8 bases are a match to TRBD1. The sequenced sample consisted of peripheral blood. The CDR3 here is CASSDSDRDLNEKLFF. As DNA, the CDR3 is TGTGCCAGCAGCGATTCGGACAGGGACCTAAATGAAAAACTGTTTTTT.